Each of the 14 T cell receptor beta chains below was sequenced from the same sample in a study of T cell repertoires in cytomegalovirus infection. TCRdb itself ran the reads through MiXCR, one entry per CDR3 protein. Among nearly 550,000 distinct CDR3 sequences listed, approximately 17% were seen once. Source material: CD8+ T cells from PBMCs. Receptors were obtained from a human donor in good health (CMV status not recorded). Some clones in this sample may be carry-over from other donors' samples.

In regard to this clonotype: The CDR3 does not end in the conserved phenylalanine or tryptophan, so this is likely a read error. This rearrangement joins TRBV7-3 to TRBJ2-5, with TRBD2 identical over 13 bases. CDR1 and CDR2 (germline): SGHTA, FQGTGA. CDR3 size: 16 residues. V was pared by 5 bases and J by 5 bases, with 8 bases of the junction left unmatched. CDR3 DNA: TGTGCCAGCAGCCAAACTAGCGGGGGGGAGGGGGAGACCCAGTACATC. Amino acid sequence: CASSQTSGGEGETQYI.

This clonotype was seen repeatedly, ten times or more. CDR3 amino acids: CASSITRNTEAFF. The CDR3 bases are TGTGCCAGCAGCATAACACGGAACACTGAAGCTTTCTTT. The chain has TRBV14 and TRBJ1-1; D is undetermined. Germline V gene data show CDR1 as SGHDN and CDR2 as FVKESK. V lost 5 bases and J 1 base, leaving 8 bases between the germline ends. The CDR3 length is 13 residues.

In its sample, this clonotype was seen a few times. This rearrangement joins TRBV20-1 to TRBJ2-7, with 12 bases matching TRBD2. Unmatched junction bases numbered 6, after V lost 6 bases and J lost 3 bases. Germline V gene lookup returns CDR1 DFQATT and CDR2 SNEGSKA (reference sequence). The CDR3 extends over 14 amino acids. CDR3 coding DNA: TGCAGTGCAATTGGACTAGCGGGGAACTACGAGCAGTACTTC. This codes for CSAIGLAGNYEQYF.

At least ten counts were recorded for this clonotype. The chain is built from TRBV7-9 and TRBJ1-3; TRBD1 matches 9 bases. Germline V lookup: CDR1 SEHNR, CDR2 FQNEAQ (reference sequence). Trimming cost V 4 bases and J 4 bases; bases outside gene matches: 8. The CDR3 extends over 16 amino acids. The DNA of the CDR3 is TGTGCCAGCAGCTCAAGGACAGGGGAAAGAGGAAACACCATATATTTT. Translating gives CASSSRTGERGNTIYF.

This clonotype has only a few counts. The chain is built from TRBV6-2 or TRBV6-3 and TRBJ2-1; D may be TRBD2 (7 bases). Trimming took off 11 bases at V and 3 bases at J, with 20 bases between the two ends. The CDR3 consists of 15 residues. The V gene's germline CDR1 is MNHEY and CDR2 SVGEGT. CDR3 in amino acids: CASSRSGTYYNEQFF. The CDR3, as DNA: TGTGCCTCCTCCCGGAGCGGGACATACTACAATGAGCAGTTCTTC.

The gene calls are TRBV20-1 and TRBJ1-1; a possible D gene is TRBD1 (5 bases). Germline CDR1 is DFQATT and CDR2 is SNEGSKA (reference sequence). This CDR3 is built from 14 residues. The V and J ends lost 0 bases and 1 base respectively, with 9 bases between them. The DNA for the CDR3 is TGCAGTGCTAGAGATCCGGGGACGAACACTGAAGCTTTCTTT. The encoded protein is CSARDPGTNTEAFF.

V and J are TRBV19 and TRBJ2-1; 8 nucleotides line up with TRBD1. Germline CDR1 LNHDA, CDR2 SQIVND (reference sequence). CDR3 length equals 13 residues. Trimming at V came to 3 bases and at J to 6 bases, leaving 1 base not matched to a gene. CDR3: CASSMDRANEQFF. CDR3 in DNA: TGTGCCAGTAGTATGGACAGGGCCAATGAGCAGTTCTTC.

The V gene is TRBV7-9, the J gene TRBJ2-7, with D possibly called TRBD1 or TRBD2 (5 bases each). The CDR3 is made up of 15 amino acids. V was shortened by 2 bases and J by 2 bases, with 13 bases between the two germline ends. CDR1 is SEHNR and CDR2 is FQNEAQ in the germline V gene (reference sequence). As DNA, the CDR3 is TGTGCCAGCAGCTTAACCGGACGGGGCGCCTACGAGCAGTACTTC. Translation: CASSLTGRGAYEQYF.

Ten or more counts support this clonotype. Here the CDR3 DNA reads TGTGCTAGTGGTTTGGGCGGGACATACAATGAGCAGTTCTTC. Translation gives CASGLGGTYNEQFF. This sequence joins TRBV12-5 and TRBJ2-1; D assignment may be TRBD1 or TRBD2 (6 bases each). Trimming pared 1 base from V and 4 bases from J, leaving 8 bases between. Looked up from germline, CDR1 is LGHNT and CDR2 is FRNRAP. The CDR3 contains 14 residues.

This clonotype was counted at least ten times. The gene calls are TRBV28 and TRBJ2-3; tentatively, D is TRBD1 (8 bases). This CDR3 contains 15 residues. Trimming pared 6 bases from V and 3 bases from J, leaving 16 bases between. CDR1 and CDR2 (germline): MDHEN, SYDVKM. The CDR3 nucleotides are TGTGCCAGCAGCCTCAGGGGGCGGGAGACAGATACGCAGTATTTT. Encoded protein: CASSLRGRETDTQYF.

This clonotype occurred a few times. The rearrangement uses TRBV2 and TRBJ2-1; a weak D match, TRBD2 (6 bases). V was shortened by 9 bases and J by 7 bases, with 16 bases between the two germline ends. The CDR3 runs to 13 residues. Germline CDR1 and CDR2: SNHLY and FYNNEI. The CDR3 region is CASPPGLRNEQFF. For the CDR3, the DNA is TGTGCCAGTCCGCCGGGACTTAGGAATGAGCAGTTCTTC.

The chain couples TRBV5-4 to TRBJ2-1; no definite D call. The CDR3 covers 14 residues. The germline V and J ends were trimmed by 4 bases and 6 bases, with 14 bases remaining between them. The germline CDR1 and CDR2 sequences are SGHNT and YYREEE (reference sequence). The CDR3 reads CASSPQQRVNEQFF. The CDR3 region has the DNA TGTGCCAGCAGCCCTCAGCAAAGGGTCAATGAGCAGTTCTTC.

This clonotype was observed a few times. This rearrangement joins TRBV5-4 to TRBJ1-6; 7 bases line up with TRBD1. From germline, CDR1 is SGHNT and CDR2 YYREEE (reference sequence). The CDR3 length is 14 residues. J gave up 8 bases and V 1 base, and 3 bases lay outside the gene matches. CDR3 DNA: TGTGCCAGCAGCTTGAGGCAGGGGGATTCACCCCTCCACTTT. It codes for CASSLRQGDSPLHF. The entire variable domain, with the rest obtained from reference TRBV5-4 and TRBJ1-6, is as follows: ETGVTQSPTHLIKTRGQQVTLRCSSQSGHNTVSWYQQALGQGPQFIFQYYREEENGRGNFPPRFSGLQFPNYSSELNVNALELDDSALYLCASSLRQGDSPLHFGNGTRLTVT.

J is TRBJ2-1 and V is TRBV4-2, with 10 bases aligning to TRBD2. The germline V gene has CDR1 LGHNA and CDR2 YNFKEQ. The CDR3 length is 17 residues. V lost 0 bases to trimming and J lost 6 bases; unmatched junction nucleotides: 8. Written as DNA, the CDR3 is TGTGCCAGCAGCCAAGAGTGGGCTAGCGGGAGTATCAATGAGCAGTTCTTC. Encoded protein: CASSQEWASGSINEQFF.